The 24 T cell receptor beta chains below were found in one sample sequenced in a study of CD4 T cells in relation to SARS-CoV-2 and coronaviruses (dated by TCRdb to the early 2020s). The library was built by means of the immunoSEQ multiplex PCR assay. Here the immuneACCESS table is served through TCRdb, limited to in-frame sequences with V and J called. Missing clones are a known gap in these copies; in checked studies unresolved V genes cover under half, and the rest lacks a known reason. The sample has some 64,000 clones on record, approximately 94% of them singletons. The ten biggest clones cover approximately 0.14% of the sample. CD4+ T cells from unexposed donors were collected before the COVID-19 pandemic (2011-2018). Sequenced input: naive CD4+ T cells from PBMCs. The meaning of the sample's cell subset or site label: naive CD4+ T cells isolated by negative enrichment. The origin of the receptors is a human donor in good health.

The chain combines TRBV6-5 with TRBJ2-7; TRBD2 aligns across 9 bases. The CDR3 length is 14 residues. The germline CDR1 and CDR2 sequences are MNHEY and SVGAGI. V shed 6 bases and J 5 bases; nucleotides not matched to a gene: 8. CDR3 protein: CASREGTSLNEQYF. The CDR3 DNA is TGTGCCAGCAGAGAGGGGACTAGCCTGAACGAGCAGTACTTC.

The rearrangement links TRBV20-1 to TRBJ1-1; perhaps TRBD1 as D (6 bases). The germline CDR1 and CDR2 sequences are DFQATT and SNEGSKA (reference sequence). The CDR3 has 11 amino acids. Trimming cost V 3 bases and J 5 bases, with 7 bases left between them. The CDR3 coding sequence is TGCAGTGCTAGCGGACAGACTGAAGCTTTCTTT. This encodes CSASGQTEAFF.

This chain joins TRBV7-8 and TRBJ2-7; weak D call: TRBD2 (5 bases). With 2 bases removed from V and 0 bases from J, the gap between germline ends came to 11 bases. From germline, CDR1 is SGHVS and CDR2 FQNEAQ. This CDR3 is 15 amino acids long. CDR3 in DNA: TGTGCCAGCAGCTTAAGGGAGACTATCTCCTACGAGCAGTACTTC. Amino acid sequence: CASSLRETISYEQYF.

This chain links TRBV6-5 with TRBJ1-4; 10 nucleotides agree with TRBD1. The CDR3 is 14 residues long. The trim removed 6 bases at V and 7 bases at J, leaving 5 bases unmatched. CDR1 is MNHEY, CDR2 SVGAGI, per germline. CDR3 loop: CASRRQGAVEKLFF. CDR3 DNA: TGTGCCAGCAGGAGACAGGGGGCGGTTGAAAAACTGTTTTTT.

The chain employs TRBV6-4 and TRBJ2-5; 8 bases align to TRBD2. With 5 bases clipped from V and 5 bases from J, the junction kept 4 bases outside the gene matches. Germline CDR1 reads MRHNA; CDR2 reads SNTAGT. The length of the CDR3 is 13 residues. CDR3 nucleotide sequence: TGTGCCAGCAGTCAACGGGGGGGGGAGACCCAGTACTTC. Residues: CASSQRGGETQYF.

The V and J genes are TRBV5-1 and TRBJ2-5; 11 nucleotides line up with TRBD2. The CDR3 has 15 residues. Germline-derived CDR1 and CDR2 are SGHRS and YFSETQ. J was trimmed by 4 bases and V by 4 bases; bases with no gene match: 6. CDR3 sequence reads: CASSTTSGTRETQYF. Here the CDR3 DNA reads TGCGCCAGCAGCACGACTAGCGGGACGCGAGAGACCCAGTACTTC.

This clone occurred once. The V call is TRBV20-1, the J call TRBJ2-3, with 9 bases that match TRBD1. The CDR3 covers 14 residues. Germline trimming cut 3 bases from V and 0 bases from J; bases unmatched to any gene: 1. Germline assignment: CDR1 DFQATT and CDR2 SNEGSKA (reference sequence). CDR3 DNA: TGCAGTGCTAGTGGGACAGGGAGCACAGATACGCAGTATTTT. Protein sequence: CSASGTGSTDTQYF.

This rearrangement joins TRBV6-6 to TRBJ1-3; 7 nucleotides agree with TRBD1. The CDR3 is 16 amino acids. V trimming: 2 bases; J trimming: 2 bases; junction bases outside the gene matches: 6. Germline CDR1 and CDR2: MNHNY and SVGAGI (reference sequence). CDR3 amino acids: CASSYPQGQTGNTIYF. The CDR3 DNA is TGTGCCAGCAGTTACCCTCAGGGACAGACTGGAAACACCATATATTTT.

V gene TRBV11-1 combines with J gene TRBJ2-2, with D unresolved. The ends were cut back, 0 bases at V and 5 bases at J, with 7 bases in the middle. This CDR3 is built from 14 residues. The germline CDR1 and CDR2 sequences are SGHAT and FQDESV (reference sequence). CDR3 amino acids: CASSLAAGTGELFF. CDR3 coding DNA: TGTGCCAGCAGCTTAGCGGCCGGGACCGGGGAGCTGTTTTTT.

This chain joins TRBV3-1 (or the pseudogene TRBV3-2) and TRBJ2-6; D is ambiguous. CDR1 and CDR2 from the germline V gene are LGHDT and YNNKEL (reference sequence). The CDR3 runs 15 residues. V was shortened by 1 base and J by 2 bases, with 6 bases between the two germline ends. In DNA, the CDR3 is TGTGCCAGCAGCCAAGCCGCCCCTGGGGCCAACGTCCTGACTTTC. Translated, it gives CASSQAAPGANVLTF.

The J gene is TRBJ2-2, the V gene TRBV29-1; D may be TRBD2 (6 bases). Looked up from germline, CDR1 is SQVTM and CDR2 is ANQGSEA. CDR3 length: 15 residues. The V end lost 5 bases, the J end lost 3 bases, and 16 bases lay between the germline ends. This chain's CDR3 is CSVSFVAAHTGELFF. The DNA of the CDR3 is TGCAGCGTTAGCTTCGTAGCGGCTCACACCGGGGAGCTGTTTTTT.

V gene TRBV2 combines with J gene TRBJ1-1; D remains unclear. This CDR3 has 11 amino acids. V lost 4 bases, J lost 12 bases, and 12 bases lay in between. Germline-derived CDR1 and CDR2 are SNHLY and FYNNEI. CDR3 protein: CASSVGVLTFF. The CDR3 nucleotides are TGTGCCAGCAGTGTGGGTGTCCTGACTTTCTTT.

The chain uses TRBV18 and TRBJ1-3; D may be TRBD1 (5 bases). CDR1 is KGHSH, CDR2 LQKENI, per germline. This CDR3 contains 17 residues. V was pared by 5 bases and J by 0 bases, with 17 bases between. The CDR3 region has the DNA TGTGCCAGCTCAGAAGAGCTGGGGGGACTCTCTGGAAACACCATATATTTT. This encodes CASSEELGGLSGNTIYF.

This clone appeared a few times. V usage is TRBV7-3 and J usage is TRBJ1-6; possibly TRBD1 for D (5 bases). The CDR3 has 13 residues. V dropped 5 bases and J dropped 7 bases, with 9 bases sitting between them. From germline, CDR1 is SGHTA and CDR2 FQGTGA. The CDR3 here is CASSPDTNSPLHF. DNA of the CDR3: TGTGCCAGCAGCCCGGACACAAATTCACCCCTCCACTTT.

The chain recombines TRBV24-1 with TRBJ2-3, with D possibly being TRBD1 (5 bases). The CDR3 consists of 18 residues. Germline lookup yields CDR1 KGHDR and CDR2 SFDVKD. Between the trimmed V and J ends, which lost 1 base and 0 bases, there was a span of 16 bases. DNA for the CDR3: TGTGCCACCAGTGATTTAACCCCGACAGCTATTAGCACAGATACGCAGTATTTT. This sequence encodes CATSDLTPTAISTDTQYF.

The V call is TRBV7-2, the J call TRBJ2-2; D remains unclear. Trimming removed 1 base at V and 3 bases at J, with 6 bases between. CDR3 size: 14 residues. Germline V gives CDR1 SGHTA, CDR2 FQGNSA. The DNA of the CDR3 is TGTGCCAGCAGCTTAGGGTCGGACACCGGGGAGCTGTTTTTT. Translated, it gives CASSLGSDTGELFF.

CDR3 amino acids: CATSDRTGRRTGELFF. CDR3 in DNA: TGTGCCACCAGTGACCGGACAGGGCGTCGGACCGGGGAGCTGTTTTTT. The chain employs TRBV24-1 and TRBJ2-2, with 8 nucleotides matching TRBD1. From germline, CDR1 is KGHDR and CDR2 SFDVKD. The CDR3 consists of 16 residues. The V segment lost 4 bases and the J segment 5 bases; nucleotides outside the gene matches: 8.

V gene TRBV9 combines with J gene TRBJ2-2, with a possible D match to TRBD1 (6 bases). V was cut by 2 bases and J by 2 bases, with 19 bases left in between. The length of the CDR3 is 18 residues. Germline lookup yields CDR1 SGDLS and CDR2 YYNGEE. CDR3 sequence: CASSVPEWGTPNTGELFF. CDR3 coding DNA: TGTGCCAGCAGCGTCCCCGAGTGGGGGACACCCAACACCGGGGAGCTGTTTTTT.

The rearrangement uses TRBV18 and TRBJ2-5, with D hard to call. V lost 6 bases, J lost 6 bases, and 14 bases lay in between. The CDR3 is made up of 13 amino acids. Germline assignment: CDR1 KGHSH and CDR2 LQKENI. The CDR3 protein is CASSQELSQTQYF. For the CDR3, the DNA is TGTGCCAGCTCGCAGGAGCTTTCCCAGACCCAGTACTTC. The full variable domain, with the rest looked up from reference TRBV18 and TRBJ2-5, is NAGVMQNPRHLVRRRGQEARLRCSPMKGHSHVYWYRQLPEEGLKFMVYLQKENIIDESGMPKERFSAEFPKEGPSILRIQQVVRGDSAAYFCASSQELSQTQYFGPGTRLLVL.

CDR3 in amino acids: CAILRTGGKRVSYNEQFF. In DNA, the CDR3 is TGTGCCATCCTTCGGACAGGGGGTAAAAGAGTATCCTACAATGAGCAGTTCTTC. This chain uses TRBV7-2 with TRBJ2-1, with 10 nucleotides matching TRBD1. The V and J ends lost 10 bases and 1 base, in that order; junction bases with no gene match: 16. This CDR3 comprises 18 residues. CDR1 is SGHTA, CDR2 FQGNSA, per germline.

The chain combines TRBV6-1 with TRBJ1-1; 9 positions agree with TRBD1. CDR3 length: 16 amino acids. Germline V gene data show CDR1 as MNHNS and CDR2 as SASEGT. The V segment lost 3 bases and the J segment 4 bases; nucleotides outside the gene matches: 9. The CDR3 reads CASSERGTGSLTEAFF. CDR3 sequence (DNA): TGTGCCAGCAGTGAGAGGGGGACAGGGAGTCTCACTGAAGCTTTCTTT.

CDR3 region: CASMTGGSGETQYF. In nucleotides, the CDR3 is TGTGCCAGCATGACAGGGGGCTCGGGAGAGACCCAGTACTTC. The J gene is TRBJ2-5, the V gene TRBV2; 10 bases agree with TRBD1. The germline gives CDR1 SNHLY, CDR2 FYNNEI. The CDR3 covers 14 residues. After removal of 7 bases from V and 4 bases from J, the junction contained 6 bases not matched to a gene.

This chain links TRBV7-2 with TRBJ2-7, with TRBD1 identical over 10 bases. Germline V CDR1 and CDR2: SGHTA, FQGNSA. The CDR3 covers 17 residues. With V trimmed by 0 bases and J by 4 bases, 9 bases remained unmatched. Written as DNA, the CDR3 is TGTGCCAGCAGCTTAGCGTCGGGGACAGGGGTCGGGTACGAGCAGTACTTC. Amino acid sequence: CASSLASGTGVGYEQYF. The complete variable domain, with remaining parts taken from reference TRBV7-2 and TRBJ2-7, reads GAGVSQSPSNKVTEKGKDVELRCDPISGHTALYWYRQSLGQGLEFLIYFQGNSAPDKSGLPSDRFSAERTGGSVSTLTIQRTQQEDSAVYLCASSLASGTGVGYEQYFGPGTRLTVT.

The chain employs TRBV7-8 and TRBJ2-2; 9 bases agree with TRBD1. The CDR3 is made up of 16 amino acids. Looked up from germline, CDR1 is SGHVS and CDR2 is FQNEAQ. V trimming: 5 bases; J trimming: 6 bases; junction bases outside the gene matches: 10. CDR3 protein: CASSAYSTGGSGELFF. CDR3 in DNA: TGTGCCAGCAGCGCCTACTCGACAGGGGGGTCCGGGGAGCTGTTTTTT.